This TCR beta chain is drawn from a study of regulatory T cells in long-lasting Graves disease. In the study overall: Graves' patients who were just diagnosed had used antithyroid drugs for under 3 months.

The CDR3 is 16 residues long. Trimming removed 7 bases at V and 6 bases at J, with 25 bases between. Germline V lookup: CDR1 SQVTM, CDR2 ANQGSEA. Noted time point: newly diagnosed GD, antithyroid drugs for less than 3 months. PBMCs were the source of the RNA used for TCR sequencing. Building the TCR beta libraries relied on iRepertoire HTBI primers, and CDR3 regions underwent Arm-PCR. TCRdb passed the multiplex PCR reads through MiXCR, listing each CDR3 protein once. The table shows fewer than 550,000 distinct CDR3 sequences, with about 17% occurring only once. The same data also contributed to another study, on T cells in Graves' hyperthyroidism and ophthalmopathy.

This sequence was found in a woman under 30 with Graves disease. The chain links TRBV29-1 to TRBJ2-4; a possible D gene is TRBD2 (7 bases). This specimen consisted of peripheral blood mononuclear cells (PBMCs), obtained at new diagnosis, from a patient treated with antithyroid drugs. The chain's CDR3 is CSAAPHGGLAGNIQYF. Here the CDR3 DNA reads TGCAGCGCCGCCCCACACGGGGGGCTCGCAGGAAACATTCAGTACTTC. The whole variable domain, remainder taken from reference TRBV29-1 and TRBJ2-4, is SAVISQKPSRDICQRGTSLTIQCQVDSQVTMMFWYRQQPGQSLTLIATANQGSEATYESGFVIDKFPISRPNLTFSTLTVSNMSPEDSSIYLCSAAPHGGLAGNIQYFGAGTRLSVL.